The 26 T cell receptor beta chains below come from one sample, sequenced in a study of blood T cells in healthy people across ages. The second PCR ran about 6 to 11 cycles with a sample-barcoded 5' primer and J-beta primers. TCRdb re-called the 5' RACE reads with MiXCR, one entry per CDR3 protein. The sample holds around 1,500,000 distinct CDR3 sequences; 35% to 45% are singletons and the top ten take roughly 7.9%. Sequencing input: blood. These receptors originate from a woman between 18 and 30 years old in good health.

The chain recombines TRBV3-1 with TRBJ1-6; D unclear. The V gene lost 0 bases and the J gene lost 9 bases, with 6 bases spanning the gap. Germline CDR1 LGHDT, CDR2 YNNKEL (reference sequence). The CDR3 runs 13 residues. The CDR3 sequence: CASSQEVASPLHF. The CDR3, as DNA: TGTGCCAGCAGCCAAGAGGTGGCTTCACCCCTCCACTTT.

This clonotype has a single count. The DNA for the CDR3 is TGTGCCAGCAGTTACCGTCCAAGTTCGGGTGGTGAGCAGTTCTTC. It translates to CASSYRPSSGGEQFF. The V call is TRBV6-5, the J call TRBJ2-1, with no clear D. Germline V CDR1 and CDR2: MNHEY, SVGAGI. V shed 2 bases and J shed 9 bases, with 17 bases lying between them. CDR3 length: 15 amino acids.

The chain carries TRBV7-2 and TRBJ2-1; TRBD2 matches at 13 bases. V shed 5 bases and J 7 bases; nucleotides not matched to a gene: 14. Germline lookup yields CDR1 SGHTA and CDR2 FQGNSA. This CDR3 spans 18 amino acids. CDR3 sequence: CASSPRTSGSELGNEQFF. CDR3 bases: TGTGCCAGCAGCCCCCGGACTAGCGGGAGCGAGTTGGGAAATGAGCAGTTCTTC.

The V and J genes are TRBV4-2 and TRBJ2-5; 9 bases map to TRBD2. The length of the CDR3 is 18 residues. Germline CDR1 and CDR2: LGHNA and YNFKEQ. With V trimmed by 0 bases and J by 0 bases, 8 bases remained unmatched. Here the CDR3 DNA reads TGTGCCAGCAGCCAAGATTCGGTTCTAGCGGGGTACCAAGAGACCCAGTACTTC. This codes for CASSQDSVLAGYQETQYF.

V usage is TRBV12-5 and J usage is TRBJ2-1, with 7 bases that match TRBD1. The length of the CDR3 is 14 residues. Germline V CDR1 and CDR2: LGHNT, FRNRAP. V was clipped by 6 bases and J by 11 bases; unmatched bases: 13. The CDR3 DNA reads as TGTGCTAGTGGAGAGACAGGGAACTCCCATAAGCAGTTCTTC. Its protein is CASGETGNSHKQFF.

The chain is built from TRBV20-1 and TRBJ2-5, with a weak D call TRBD2 (6 bases). V was trimmed by 6 bases and J by 5 bases, leaving 16 bases between them. The CDR3 is 13 residues long. Germline-derived CDR1 and CDR2 are DFQATT and SNEGSKA (reference sequence). CDR3 sequence (DNA): TGCAGTGCCCTCCCCTGGGAGGAGGAGACCCAGTACTTC. This translates into CSALPWEEETQYF.

The CDR3: CSVAGGRGDNEQFF. The CDR3, as DNA: TGCAGCGTTGCCGGGGGACGGGGGGACAATGAGCAGTTCTTC. The chain carries TRBV29-1 and TRBJ2-1; 7 bases line up with TRBD2. The CDR3 sequence is 14 residues long. V shed 4 bases and J 5 bases; nucleotides not matched to a gene: 8. Germline CDR1 is SQVTM and CDR2 is ANQGSEA.

This clonotype was seen only a few times. The CDR3 sequence: CSVADLTQETQYF. The CDR3, as DNA: TGCAGCGTTGCGGATTTGACCCAAGAGACCCAGTACTTC. J is TRBJ2-5 and V is TRBV29-1; D gene unclear. The CDR3 loop spans 13 amino acids. The V and J ends lost 4 bases and 1 base respectively, with 10 bases between them. Germline V gene sequence: CDR1 SQVTM, CDR2 ANQGSEA.

The chain has TRBV10-3 and TRBJ2-4; D is unresolved. The J call is doubtful: the DNA matches TRBJ2-5 better. This CDR3 is built from 13 residues. Looked up from germline, CDR1 is ENHRY and CDR2 is SYGVKD. The CDR3 DNA is TGTGCCATCAGTGACCCACCTAAAGAGACCCAGTACTTC. Translation: CAISDPPKETQYF.

The chain uses TRBV20-1 and TRBJ1-5; 8 nucleotides agree with TRBD1. The CDR3 length is 16 residues. Per the germline V gene, CDR1 is DFQATT and CDR2 is SNEGSKA (reference sequence). V was clipped by 5 bases and J by 3 bases; unmatched bases: 12. CDR3 coding DNA: TGCAGTGCTCCGGACAGGGTACGGATGGTCAATCAGCCCCAGCATTTT. Protein sequence: CSAPDRVRMVNQPQHF.

There are a few counts of this clonotype. V is TRBV7-8 and J is TRBJ1-2; 9 bases fit TRBD1. CDR1 is SGHVS and CDR2 is FQNEAQ in the germline V gene. J gave up 6 bases and V 5 bases, and 13 bases lay outside the gene matches. This CDR3 contains 16 residues. Here the CDR3 reads CASSPSRRDRVHGYTF. In DNA form, the CDR3 reads TGTGCCAGCAGCCCTAGCCGCCGGGACAGGGTCCATGGCTACACCTTC.

The chain uses TRBV12-3 or TRBV12-4 and TRBJ1-3, with 8 bases matching TRBD1. CDR3 length equals 14 residues. With V trimmed by 10 bases and J by 3 bases, 8 bases remained unmatched. The CDR3 region is CAILRTGYGNTIYF. CDR3 sequence (DNA): TGTGCCATCCTTAGGACAGGGTATGGAAACACCATATATTTT.

This chain connects TRBV4-1 to TRBJ2-1; 14 bases are a match to TRBD2. CDR1 and CDR2 (germline): MGHRA, YSYEKL. Trimming at V came to 0 bases and at J to 3 bases, leaving 10 bases not matched to a gene. The CDR3 has 20 residues. CDR3 loop: CASSQDGLAGGLPYYNEQFF. CDR3 DNA sequence: TGCGCCAGCAGCCAAGACGGACTAGCGGGAGGCCTCCCATACTACAATGAGCAGTTCTTC.

The rearrangement joins TRBV28 to TRBJ1-1; 8 nucleotides line up with TRBD1. This CDR3 is 16 amino acids long. V trimming: 5 bases; J trimming: 0 bases; junction bases outside the gene matches: 8. The germline V gene has CDR1 MDHEN and CDR2 SYDVKM. DNA for the CDR3: TGTGCCAGCAGTCCCCCTCGGACAGGGTTGAACACTGAAGCTTTCTTT. Its protein is CASSPPRTGLNTEAFF. The full variable domain, its missing parts supplied by reference TRBV28 and TRBJ1-1, is DVKVTQSSRYLVKRTGEKVFLECVQDMDHENMFWYRQDPGLGLRLIYFSYDVKMKEKGDIPEGYSVSREKKERFSLILESASTNQTSMYLCASSPPRTGLNTEAFFGQGTRLTVV.

To note about this clonotype: One end of the junction does not line up with germline, which may come from a read error. The genes are TRBV11-2 and TRBJ1-1, with D hard to call. Germline-derived CDR1 and CDR2 are SGHAT and FQNNGV. CDR3 length: 13 residues. CDR3 loop: CVSSSPLGTEAFF. CDR3 in DNA: TGTGTCAGCAGCTCGCCGTTGGGTACTGAAGCTTTCTTT.

This chain links TRBV5-6 with TRBJ2-1, with 7 bases that match TRBD2. The CDR3 runs 15 residues. The germline V gene encodes CDR1 SGHDT and CDR2 YYEEEE. After removal of 3 bases from V and 4 bases from J, the junction contained 7 bases not matched to a gene. The CDR3, as DNA: TGTGCCAGCAGCTGGGGAGCGGGGATGTACAATGAGCAGTTCTTC. It encodes CASSWGAGMYNEQFF.

The table lists this clonotype with a few counts. The chain carries TRBV6-5 and TRBJ2-7; D possibly uses TRBD1 or TRBD2 (5 bases each). V was trimmed by 2 bases and J by 0 bases, leaving 11 bases between them. The CDR3 loop spans 15 amino acids. Germline V gene lookup returns CDR1 MNHEY and CDR2 SVGAGI. Here the CDR3 DNA reads TGTGCCAGCAGTTACGGGGCTGGGAGCTCCTACGAGCAGTACTTC. Residues: CASSYGAGSSYEQYF.

The rearrangement links TRBV6-1 to TRBJ2-7; 9 bases fit TRBD2. Germline CDR1 and CDR2: MNHNS and SASEGT. CDR3 length: 17 residues. V lost 6 bases to trimming and J lost 9 bases; unmatched junction nucleotides: 21. CDR3 loop: CASSDTKGGWLAGRQYF. The CDR3 coding sequence is TGTGCCAGCAGCGACACCAAAGGGGGATGGCTAGCGGGGAGGCAGTACTTC.

CDR3 loop: CAGQARTSWDETQYF. CDR3 coding DNA: TGTGCCGGCCAAGCACGGACTAGCTGGGATGAGACCCAGTACTTC. The chain uses TRBV12-3 or TRBV12-4 and TRBJ2-5; 8 positions match TRBD2. This CDR3 region has 15 residues. With 11 bases clipped from V and 5 bases from J, the junction kept 16 bases outside the gene matches.

The chain joins TRBV27 to TRBJ2-1; D might be TRBD1 (6 bases). The V gene lost 8 bases and the J gene lost 3 bases, with 20 bases spanning the gap. This CDR3 has 16 amino acids. Germline V lookup: CDR1 MNHEY, CDR2 SMNVEV (reference sequence). The CDR3 nucleotides read TGTGCCAGCCGGGACACGACCCTGACTCGCTACAATGAGCAGTTCTTC. Its translation: CASRDTTLTRYNEQFF.

This clonotype has more than one count but fewer than ten. V and J are TRBV10-1 and TRBJ2-1; D might be TRBD2 (5 bases). Germline lookup yields CDR1 WNHNN and CDR2 SYGVQD (reference sequence). The V and J ends lost 0 bases and 10 bases respectively, with 10 bases between them. The CDR3 runs to 13 residues. CDR3 amino acids: CASSESTRGEQFF. CDR3 nucleotide sequence: TGCGCCAGCAGTGAGTCTACTAGAGGCGAGCAGTTCTTC.

This clonotype was counted between two and nine times. V is TRBV5-1 and J is TRBJ2-7; D is unresolved. This CDR3 is built from 11 residues. V was pared by 3 bases and J by 5 bases, with 6 bases between. The germline gives CDR1 SGHRS, CDR2 YFSETQ. CDR3 protein: CASSSQNEQYF. DNA of the CDR3: TGCGCCAGCAGCTCACAAAACGAGCAGTACTTC.

V and J are TRBV11-1 and TRBJ2-5; 7 nucleotides align to TRBD2. The V segment lost 1 base and the J segment 1 base; nucleotides outside the gene matches: 3. Per the germline V gene, CDR1 is SGHAT and CDR2 is FQDESV (reference sequence). The CDR3 has 15 amino acids. The CDR3 region is CASSLGGRIQETQYF. The CDR3, as DNA: TGTGCCAGCAGCTTAGGCGGGAGAATCCAAGAGACCCAGTACTTC.

This rearrangement joins TRBV3-1 to TRBJ2-2; 7 positions agree with TRBD1. CDR3 length equals 18 residues. Trimming took 6 bases from V and 0 from J; bases not matched to a gene: 13. Germline CDR1 LGHDT, CDR2 YNNKEL (reference sequence). DNA of the CDR3: TGTGCCAGCAGTCCCCTATTGGGACAGAGCCCGAACACCGGGGAGCTGTTTTTT. Residues: CASSPLLGQSPNTGELFF.

J is TRBJ2-2 and V is TRBV4-1; no clear D gene. V lost 3 bases and J lost 3, with 14 bases in between. The CDR3 runs to 16 residues. Germline V gene lookup returns CDR1 MGHRA and CDR2 YSYEKL. The CDR3 nucleotides read TGCGCCAGCAGCCAGACGACATCTGCGGACACCGGGGAGCTGTTTTTT. Translated: CASSQTTSADTGELFF.

On this clonotype: Being one base from a much bigger clone, this may be a read error. The chain has TRBV7-2 and TRBJ2-3; possible D gene TRBD2, 5 bases. Per germline, CDR1 SGHTA and CDR2 FQGNSA. The CDR3 extends over 15 amino acids. V dropped 1 base and J dropped 4 bases, with 12 bases sitting between them. The CDR3 is CASSLGASSADTQYF. In nucleotides, the CDR3 is TGTGCCAGCAGCTTAGGGGCTAGCAGCGCAGATACGCAGTATTTT. Filled out from reference TRBV7-2 and TRBJ2-3, the complete variable domain reads GAGVSQSPSNKVTEKGKDVELRCDPISGHTALYWYRQSLGQGLEFLIYFQGNSAPDKSGLPSDRFSAERTGGSVSTLTIQRTQQEDSAVYLCASSLGASSADTQYFGPGTRLTVL.